A selection of T cell receptor beta chains follows, all from one sample in a study of T cells in Graves' hyperthyroidism and ophthalmopathy. TCRdb called the multiplex PCR reads again in MiXCR, with one record for every CDR3 protein. The sample includes around 360,000 distinct CDR3 sequences, about 16% of them seen just once. The sequenced sample was blood. The receptors stem from a woman aged 55-70 years with Graves' ophthalmopathy. Each CDR3 is given with its conserved first and last residue. D genes are given only for firm matches. Only some rows state a clone size, as once, few, many or a class for expanded clones.

cdr3_aa: CASSGLTTDTQYF; cdr3_nt: TGTGCCAGCAGCGGACTAACCACAGATACGCAGTATTTT; clone_size: many; j_call: TRBJ2-3; v_call: TRBV5-5; d_call: NA
cdr3_aa: CASSLRGAGDNLDEQYF; cdr3_nt: TGTGCCAGCAGCTTACGTGGGGCAGGGGATAACTTAGACGAGCAGTACTTC; clone_size: many; j_call: TRBJ2-7; v_call: TRBV11-2; d_call: NA
cdr3_aa: CASSIEASGANVLTF; cdr3_nt: TGTGCCAGTAGTATAGAAGCCTCTGGGGCCAACGTCCTGACTTTC; clone_size: few; j_call: TRBJ2-6; v_call: TRBV19; d_call: NA
cdr3_aa: CSASWAGVGTDTQYF; cdr3_nt: TGCAGTGCTAGTTGGGCGGGAGTGGGCACAGATACGCAGTATTTT; clone_size: many; j_call: TRBJ2-3; v_call: TRBV20-1; d_call: TRBD2
cdr3_aa: CASSQGPRTSPDTQYF; cdr3_nt: TGTGCCAGCAGCCAAGGCCCCCGGACTAGTCCAGATACGCAGTATTTT; clone_size: many; j_call: TRBJ2-3; v_call: TRBV11-2; d_call: TRBD2
cdr3_aa: CAGSLKASGSLKDTDTQYF; cdr3_nt: TGTGCCGGCAGCCTAAAGGCTAGCGGGAGTTTGAAAGACACAGATACGCAGTATTTT; clone_size: few; j_call: TRBJ2-3; v_call: TRBV13; d_call: TRBD2
cdr3_aa: CASTPGGRTGYTGELFF; cdr3_nt: TGTGCCAGCACCCCGGGGGGGAGGACAGGGTACACCGGGGAGCTGTTTTTT; clone_size: few; j_call: TRBJ2-2; v_call: TRBV12-3/TRBV12-4; d_call: NA
cdr3_aa: CASSSQGSSYEQCF; cdr3_nt: TGTGCCAGCAGCTCTCAGGGGAGCTCCTACGAGCAGTGCTTC; clone_size: few; j_call: TRBJ2-7; v_call: TRBV11-2; d_call: NA
cdr3_aa: CASSASTATQYF; cdr3_nt: TGCGCCAGCAGCGCCTCGACTGCCACGCAGTACTTC; clone_size: many; j_call: TRBJ2-7; v_call: TRBV5-1; d_call: NA
cdr3_aa: CASSEERNTGELFF; cdr3_nt: TGTGCCAGCAGTGAAGAGAGGAACACCGGGGAGCTGTTTTTT; clone_size: few; j_call: TRBJ2-2; v_call: TRBV2; d_call: NA
cdr3_aa: CASTDPGFPYEQYF; cdr3_nt: TGTGCCAGCACCGACCCCGGTTTCCCCTACGAGCAGTACTTC; clone_size: many; j_call: TRBJ2-7; v_call: TRBV7-6; d_call: NA
cdr3_aa: CASSPRTSGNFGNEQFF; cdr3_nt: TGTGCCAGCAGCCCCCGGACTAGCGGGAATTTTGGCAATGAGCAGTTCTTC; clone_size: NA; j_call: TRBJ2-1; v_call: TRBV7-8; d_call: TRBD2
cdr3_aa: CATSDLQVGTGGVPGELFF; cdr3_nt: TGTGCCACCAGTGATCTGCAGGTGGGGACAGGGGGCGTTCCCGGGGAGCTGTTTTTT; clone_size: few; j_call: TRBJ2-2; v_call: TRBV24-1; d_call: TRBD1
cdr3_aa: CASSGSGTGKGYTF; cdr3_nt: TGTGCCAGCAGTGGTTCCGGGACAGGGAAAGGCTACACCTTC; clone_size: few; j_call: TRBJ1-2; v_call: TRBV12-3/TRBV12-4; d_call: TRBD1
cdr3_aa: CASSSVTGVAETQYF; cdr3_nt: TGCGCCAGCAGCTCGGTGACAGGGGTAGCAGAGACCCAGTACTTC; clone_size: many; j_call: TRBJ2-5; v_call: TRBV5-1; d_call: TRBD1
cdr3_aa: CASSQNRVDTQYF; cdr3_nt: TGTGCCAGCAGCCAGAACAGGGTTGATACGCAGTATTTT; clone_size: many; j_call: TRBJ2-3; v_call: TRBV3-1; d_call: NA
cdr3_aa: CASSLERGETQYF; cdr3_nt: TGTGCCAGCAGTTTAGAGCGTGGGGAGACCCAGTACTTC; clone_size: many; j_call: TRBJ2-5; v_call: TRBV28; d_call: NA
cdr3_aa: CATTRGQVTSYEQYF; cdr3_nt: TGTGCCACCACTAGAGGACAGGTCACCTCCTACGAGCAGTACTTC; clone_size: many; j_call: TRBJ2-7; v_call: TRBV10-3; d_call: TRBD1
cdr3_aa: CASSPRHDSPLHF; cdr3_nt: TGTGCCAGCAGTCCTCGACACGATTCACCCCTCCACTTT; clone_size: few; j_call: TRBJ1-6; v_call: TRBV28; d_call: NA
cdr3_aa: CASSLSGVGEAFF; cdr3_nt: TGTGCCAGCAGTTTAAGTGGGGTTGGTGAAGCTTTCTTT; clone_size: NA; j_call: TRBJ1-1; v_call: TRBV12-3/TRBV12-4; d_call: NA
cdr3_aa: CASSPGVGGAQPQHF; cdr3_nt: TGCGCCAGCAGCCCGGGGGTCGGGGGCGCTCAGCCCCAGCATTTT; clone_size: many; j_call: TRBJ1-5; v_call: TRBV5-1; d_call: NA
cdr3_aa: CASSEAEAPRTRGDSPLHF; cdr3_nt: TGTGCCAGCAGTGAAGCAGAAGCACCTCGGACTCGGGGGGATTCACCCCTCCACTTT; clone_size: many; j_call: TRBJ1-6; v_call: TRBV6-1; d_call: NA
cdr3_aa: CASSDPASTGSYEQYF; cdr3_nt: TGCGCCAGCAGTGACCCTGCTAGCACGGGCTCCTACGAGCAGTACTTC; clone_size: few; j_call: TRBJ2-7; v_call: TRBV10-1; d_call: NA
cdr3_aa: CSARVEGDEQFF; cdr3_nt: TGCAGTGCTAGAGTGGAGGGGGATGAGCAGTTCTTC; clone_size: many; j_call: TRBJ2-1; v_call: TRBV20-1; d_call: NA
cdr3_aa: CASSWGGRGPDEQYF; cdr3_nt: TGCGCCAGCAGCTGGGGGGGCAGGGGGCCGGACGAGCAGTACTTC; clone_size: NA; j_call: TRBJ2-7; v_call: TRBV5-1; d_call: NA
cdr3_aa: CSARVPGQADYEQYF; cdr3_nt: TGCAGTGCTAGAGTCCCGGGACAGGCGGACTACGAGCAGTACTTC; clone_size: NA; j_call: TRBJ2-7; v_call: TRBV20-1; d_call: TRBD1
cdr3_aa: CASSYKGGTDTQYF; cdr3_nt: TGTGCCAGCAGTTACAAGGGTGGCACAGATACGCAGTATTTT; clone_size: many; j_call: TRBJ2-3; v_call: TRBV6-5; d_call: NA
cdr3_aa: CASSSSEGYEQYF; cdr3_nt: TGTGCCAGCAGCTCCTCGGAAGGTTACGAGCAGTACTTC; clone_size: NA; j_call: TRBJ2-7; v_call: TRBV28; d_call: NA
cdr3_aa: CASTRSGTSGYFSTDTQYF; cdr3_nt: TGTGCCAGCACCAGAAGCGGGACTAGCGGATACTTTAGCACAGATACGCAGTATTTT; clone_size: many; j_call: TRBJ2-3; v_call: TRBV2; d_call: TRBD2
cdr3_aa: CASSTGQGVVDEQFF; cdr3_nt: TGTGCCAGTAGTACGGGACAGGGGGTAGTTGACGAGCAGTTCTTC; clone_size: NA; j_call: TRBJ2-1; v_call: TRBV19; d_call: TRBD1
cdr3_aa: CSASLPREQRGYTF; cdr3_nt: TGCAGTGCTAGTTTGCCCAGGGAGCAGAGGGGCTACACCTTC; clone_size: many; j_call: TRBJ1-2; v_call: TRBV20-1; d_call: NA
cdr3_aa: CASRTSQAYEQYF; cdr3_nt: TGTGCCAGCAGAACTTCACAGGCCTACGAGCAGTACTTC; clone_size: few; j_call: TRBJ2-7; v_call: TRBV28; d_call: NA
cdr3_aa: CASSMRQGRGTEAFF; cdr3_nt: TGTGCCAGTAGTATGCGCCAGGGACGTGGCACTGAAGCTTTCTTT; clone_size: NA; j_call: TRBJ1-1; v_call: TRBV19; d_call: NA
cdr3_aa: CASSLEAGGPPDTQYF; cdr3_nt: TGTGCCAGCAGCTTAGAAGCGGGAGGGCCCCCAGATACGCAGTATTTT; clone_size: many; j_call: TRBJ2-3; v_call: TRBV7-6; d_call: TRBD2
cdr3_aa: CASSTRGAAEAFF; cdr3_nt: TGTGCCAGCAGCACCCGGGGCGCGGCTGAAGCTTTCTTT; clone_size: many; j_call: TRBJ1-1; v_call: TRBV3-1; d_call: NA
cdr3_aa: CASSPTSGGVLEQYF; cdr3_nt: TGTGCCAGCAGCCCGACTAGCGGAGGAGTTCTCGAGCAGTACTTC; clone_size: many; j_call: TRBJ2-7; v_call: TRBV11-2; d_call: TRBD2
cdr3_aa: CSARKLAGDPDTQYF; cdr3_nt: TGCAGTGCCCGAAAACTAGCGGGAGACCCAGATACGCAGTATTTT; clone_size: many; j_call: TRBJ2-3; v_call: TRBV20-1; d_call: TRBD2
cdr3_aa: CASTGTTAGEQYF; cdr3_nt: TGTGCCAGCACCGGGACTACCGCGGGCGAGCAGTACTTC; clone_size: NA; j_call: TRBJ2-7; v_call: TRBV7-9; d_call: TRBD2
cdr3_aa: CASQQGLSPGNTIYF; cdr3_nt: TGTGCCAGCCAACAGGGATTATCTCCCGGAAACACCATATATTTT; clone_size: NA; j_call: TRBJ1-3; v_call: TRBV2; d_call: NA
cdr3_aa: CASSPMGILSYNEQFF; cdr3_nt: TGTGCCAGCTCACCCATGGGGATCCTCTCCTACAATGAGCAGTTCTTC; clone_size: many; j_call: TRBJ2-1; v_call: TRBV18; d_call: NA
cdr3_aa: CASTLYRGSSYNEQFF; cdr3_nt: TGTGCCAGCACCCTCTACAGGGGGAGCTCCTACAATGAGCAGTTCTTC; clone_size: many; j_call: TRBJ2-1; v_call: TRBV7-9; d_call: TRBD1
cdr3_aa: CASSDGQAQRTQYF; cdr3_nt: TGTGCCAGCAGTGACGGACAGGCCCAGAGGACCCAGTACTTC; clone_size: many; j_call: TRBJ2-5; v_call: TRBV6-1; d_call: TRBD1
cdr3_aa: CASSLATSATDTQYF; cdr3_nt: TGCGCCAGCAGCTTGGCGACTAGCGCCACAGATACGCAGTATTTT; clone_size: NA; j_call: TRBJ2-3; v_call: TRBV5-1; d_call: TRBD2
cdr3_aa: CASSQERLAGDNEQFF; cdr3_nt: TGTGCCAGCAGCCAAGAAAGACTAGCGGGGGACAATGAGCAGTTCTTC; clone_size: many; j_call: TRBJ2-1; v_call: TRBV3-1; d_call: TRBD2
cdr3_aa: CASSSYSGSTDTQYF; cdr3_nt: TGTGCCAGCAGCTCGTATAGCGGGAGTACAGATACGCAGTATTTT; clone_size: many; j_call: TRBJ2-3; v_call: TRBV7-6; d_call: TRBD2
cdr3_aa: CASSLRSGRTEAFF; cdr3_nt: TGTGCCAGCAGTCTAAGGTCCGGGAGGACTGAAGCTTTCTTT; clone_size: few; j_call: TRBJ1-1; v_call: TRBV7-9; d_call: NA
cdr3_aa: CASSYSLAGGTDTQYF; cdr3_nt: TGTGCCAGCAGTTACTCACTAGCGGGAGGGACAGATACGCAGTATTTT; clone_size: many; j_call: TRBJ2-3; v_call: TRBV6-2/TRBV6-3; d_call: TRBD2